The 4 T cell receptor beta chains below were found in one sample sequenced in a study of blood T cell repertoires in COVID-19. Using immunoSEQ multiplex PCR, the repertoire was profiled, and TCRdb retains in-frame clones only, with some absent. The sample consists of 380,000 or so clones, around 87% of them appearing once. The sample comprised PBMCs or T cells enriched from blood (not recorded which). The receptors derive from a man aged 25-40 years who had recovered from COVID-19.

This chain connects TRBV7-2 to TRBJ1-2, with 11 nucleotides matching TRBD1. Germline trimming cut 5 bases from V and 2 bases from J; bases unmatched to any gene: 4. The CDR3 consists of 15 residues. Germline V gene sequence: CDR1 SGHTA, CDR2 FQGNSA. CDR3 protein: CASSRDRGGNYGYTF. The CDR3 DNA reads as TGTGCCAGCAGCCGGGACAGGGGGGGGAACTATGGCTACACCTTC.

The rearrangement uses TRBV18 and TRBJ1-1; D perhaps matches TRBD1 (6 bases). Germline V gene data show CDR1 as KGHSH and CDR2 as LQKENI. The CDR3 has 15 amino acids. Trimming pared 4 bases from V and 8 bases from J, leaving 20 bases between. The DNA of the CDR3 is TGTGCCAGCTCACTTGGGGGGGCACTCTCCTACGAAGCTTTCTTT. Translated, it gives CASSLGGALSYEAFF.

This clone is a singleton in its sample. The chain joins TRBV27 to TRBJ1-2; 12 nucleotides agree with TRBD1. Trimming at V came to 4 bases and at J to 8 bases, leaving 11 bases not matched to a gene. CDR1 and CDR2 from the germline V gene are MNHEY and SMNVEV (reference sequence). The CDR3 is 16 amino acids. The chain's CDR3 is CASSSSPGTGGRGYTF. The CDR3 DNA follows: TGTGCCAGCAGTTCCAGTCCCGGGACAGGGGGCAGGGGCTACACCTTC.

The chain is built from TRBV6-2 or TRBV6-3 and TRBJ2-7; D remains ambiguous. The length of the CDR3 is 13 residues. Per the germline V gene, CDR1 is MNHEY and CDR2 is SVGEGT. Between the trimmed V and J ends, which lost 3 bases and 3 bases, there was a span of 9 bases. Written as DNA, the CDR3 is TGTGCCAGCAGTTATGTACAGCACTACGAGCAGTACTTC. It yields the protein CASSYVQHYEQYF.